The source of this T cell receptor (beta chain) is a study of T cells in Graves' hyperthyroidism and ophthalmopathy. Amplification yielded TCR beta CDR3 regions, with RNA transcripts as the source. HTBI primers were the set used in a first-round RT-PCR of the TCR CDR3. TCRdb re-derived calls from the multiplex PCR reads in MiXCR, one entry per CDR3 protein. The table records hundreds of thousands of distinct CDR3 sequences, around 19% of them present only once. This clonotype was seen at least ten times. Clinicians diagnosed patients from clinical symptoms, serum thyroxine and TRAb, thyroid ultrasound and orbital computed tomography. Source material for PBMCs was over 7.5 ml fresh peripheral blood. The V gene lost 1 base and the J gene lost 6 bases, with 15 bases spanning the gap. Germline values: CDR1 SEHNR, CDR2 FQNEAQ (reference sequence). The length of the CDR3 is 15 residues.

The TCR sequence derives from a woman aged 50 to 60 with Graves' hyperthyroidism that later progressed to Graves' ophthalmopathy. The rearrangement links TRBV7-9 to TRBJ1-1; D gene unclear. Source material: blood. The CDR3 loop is CASSLVGSGVPEAFF. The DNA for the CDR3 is TGTGCCAGCAGCTTAGTGGGCTCCGGGGTTCCTGAAGCTTTCTTT. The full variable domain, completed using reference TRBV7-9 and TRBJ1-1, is DTGVSQNPRHKITKRGQNVTFRCDPISEHNRLYWYRQTLGQGPEFLTYFQNEAQLEKSRLLSDRFSAERPKGSFSTLEIQRTEQGDSAMYLCASSLVGSGVPEAFFGQGTRLTVV.